This T cell receptor (beta chain) was captured by sequencing in a study of blood T cell repertoires in COVID-19. Overall study: The origin of the acute and convalescent COVID-19 samples was the United States, Italy and Spain. From T cells, B-cell-depleted T cells, or PBMCs came the material, which was cDNA or gDNA.

Germline loops: CDR1 GTSNPN, CDR2 SVGIG (reference sequence). The length of the CDR3 is 16 residues. V dropped 0 bases and J dropped 0 bases, with 9 bases sitting between them. Authors' analysis steps: Reference gene primer amplification gave nucleated cell count estimates. The method was immunoSEQ multiplex PCR; TCRdb's version includes in-frame clones alone and lacks a portion of them. D and trimming were read from the DNA, whereas the V and J calls and clone size are those reported in that table. The sample shows 150,000 to 200,000 clones, 80% to 90% of them seen only once. The material sequenced was peripheral blood. The chain links TRBV30 to TRBJ1-6; D is undetermined. The clonotype originates from a young man who had recovered from COVID-19. The CDR3 loop is CAWSVLGISYNSPLHF. For the CDR3, the DNA is TGTGCCTGGAGTGTACTGGGCATCTCCTATAATTCACCCCTCCACTTT.